This TCR beta chain stems from a study of cytomegalovirus exposure and HLA in healthy donors. Findings and caveats of the study: Among TCR beta chains, those listed as cytomegalovirus-associated numbered around 180. Reportedly, a later analysis found an Asian-associated ancestry cluster had fewer N-insertions than the roughly 700-donor mean.

Points on this clone: Its antigen remains unknown.

In the PCR, 60 Vbeta and 13 Jbeta primers were used. Only in-frame clones appear in the TCRdb table, and some are missing; sequencing was by immunoSEQ multiplex PCR. The sample lists some 150,000 clones; 55% to 75% were seen once. The sequence came from a man in his fifties or sixties in good health and CMV-seropositive. Source material: PBMCs.

The CDR3 nucleotides are TGTGCCAGCAGACCTACCTCGGCGGCAGATACGCAGTATTTT. This gives the protein CASRPTSAADTQYF. This chain links TRBV7-9 with TRBJ2-3; no clear D. V dropped 6 bases and J dropped 4 bases, with 14 bases sitting between them. The CDR3 covers 14 residues. Germline lookup yields CDR1 SEHNR and CDR2 FQNEAQ (reference sequence).